This T cell receptor beta chain was retrieved from a study of blood T cell repertoires in COVID-19. Per the study methods: Scientists estimated how many nucleated cells there were by amplifying reference gene primers. Generated by immunoSEQ multiplex PCR, the TCRdb table keeps only in-frame clones and is missing some. The DNA gave D and trimming, while V, J and clone size come from that table. The data show 210,000 or so clones, with approximately 80% seen just once and about 4.3% held by the top ten. V was clipped by 3 bases and J by 7 bases, with 7 bases between them. The CDR3 totals 13 residues. Germline V CDR1 and CDR2: SGHDN, FVKESK.

The sequencing input was PBMCs or T cells enriched from blood (not recorded which). The TCR originated in a man aged 30-40 years with acute COVID-19. The J gene is TRBJ1-6, the V gene TRBV14; D is unclear. The CDR3 bases are TGTGCCAGCAGCCAGGTACGGAATTCACCCCTCCACTTT. The encoded protein is CASSQVRNSPLHF.